These T cell receptor beta chains were read from a single sample in a study of OX40 agonist ivuxolimab in advanced cancers. Profiled with immunoSEQ multiplex PCR; TCRdb holds only in-frame clones, not every one. Among some 30,000 clones listed, less than 85% were seen once. Sequenced material: CD4+ or CD8+ T cells sorted from blood, taken in a trial of the OX40 agonist ivuxolimab. All receptors derive from an adult with an advanced solid tumor such as melanoma, head and neck, liver or kidney cancer. Each CDR3 is given with its conserved first and last residue. Each record gives: D gene, V gene, clone size, J gene, CDR3 protein, CDR3 DNA. The D gene is left open where the match is weak. Clone size is not always given. Where it is, it says once, few, many or a class for expanded clones.

>NA|TRBV6-5|NA|TRBJ1-1
CASSYGGGTEAFF
TGTGCCAGCAGTTACGGAGGAGGCACTGAAGCTTTCTTT
>TRBD1|TRBV5-1|NA|TRBJ1-6
CASSLVGQGYNSPLHF
TGCGCCAGCAGCTTAGTGGGACAGGGTTATAATTCACCCCTCCACTTT
>NA|TRBV10-3|NA|TRBJ1-1
CAISEQDMNTEAFF
TGTGCCATCAGTGAGCAAGACATGAACACTGAAGCTTTCTTT
>TRBD1|TRBV7-9|NA|TRBJ2-1
CASSGRRTGGSGTYNEQFF
TGTGCCAGCAGCGGCAGAAGGACAGGGGGCTCCGGCACCTACAATGAGCAGTTCTTC
>NA|TRBV6-1|NA|TRBJ1-4
CASSQSPGAGEKLFF
TGTGCCAGCAGCCAGTCCCCGGGGGCAGGTGAAAAACTGTTTTTT
>TRBD1|TRBV19|NA|TRBJ1-5
CASTPGGYGNQPQHF
TGTGCCAGTACGCCAGGGGGATATGGCAATCAGCCCCAGCATTTT
>TRBD2|TRBV4-1|NA|TRBJ2-1
CASSQDTSDYNEQFF
TGCGCCAGCAGCCAAGACACTAGCGATTACAATGAGCAGTTCTTC
>NA|TRBV15|NA|TRBJ2-2
CATSKASGQNTGELFF
TGTGCCACCAGCAAGGCGAGCGGGCAAAACACCGGGGAGCTGTTTTTT
>NA|TRBV6-1|NA|TRBJ2-6
CASSTDSSGANVLTF
TGTGCCAGCAGTACCGACAGCTCTGGGGCCAACGTCCTGACTTTC
>TRBD1|TRBV30|NA|TRBJ1-1
CAWSGGRGLEADTEAFF
TGTGCCTGGAGTGGGGGCAGGGGGCTCGAGGCAGACACTGAAGCTTTCTTT
>NA|TRBV11-2|once|TRBJ2-7
CASSLGRGNSYEQYF
TGTGCCAGCAGCTTAGGGAGGGGAAACTCCTACGAGCAGTACTTC
>NA|TRBV6-1|NA|TRBJ2-2
CASSEAAGTGELFF
TGTGCCAGCAGTGAAGCGGCAGGGACCGGGGAGCTGTTTTTT
>NA|TRBV5-6|NA|TRBJ2-2
CASSSRDRTVPGELFF
TGTGCCAGCAGCTCCCGGGACCGTACGGTCCCCGGGGAGCTGTTTTTT
>NA|TRBV30|NA|TRBJ2-3
CALRLLEGVSTDTQYF
TGTGCCTTGCGGCTCCTGGAGGGGGTTTCCACAGATACGCAGTATTTT
>NA|TRBV27|NA|TRBJ2-2
CASSLSGNTGELFF
TGTGCCAGCAGTTTAAGTGGAAATACCGGGGAGCTGTTTTTT
>NA|TRBV19|NA|TRBJ2-5
CASSIDLYQGETQYF
TGTGCCAGTAGTATAGATCTATACCAGGGAGAGACCCAGTACTTC
>NA|TRBV4-1|NA|TRBJ1-5
CASSQDSPPAVEPQHF
TGCGCCAGCAGCCAAGATAGCCCACCTGCGGTTGAGCCCCAGCATTTT
>NA|TRBV9|NA|TRBJ1-1
CASSPRGGRLNTEAFF
TGTGCCAGCAGCCCCCGGGGGGGGCGGCTTAACACTGAAGCTTTCTTT
>TRBD1|TRBV5-1|many|TRBJ2-7
CASSLAGQGKREQYF
TGCGCCAGCAGCTTGGCGGGACAGGGTAAACGCGAGCAGTACTTC
>TRBD1|TRBV7-2|NA|TRBJ1-5
CASSLRSTGYTGDGQPQHF
TGTGCCAGCAGCTTAAGGTCGACAGGGTATACGGGCGATGGTCAGCCCCAGCATTTT